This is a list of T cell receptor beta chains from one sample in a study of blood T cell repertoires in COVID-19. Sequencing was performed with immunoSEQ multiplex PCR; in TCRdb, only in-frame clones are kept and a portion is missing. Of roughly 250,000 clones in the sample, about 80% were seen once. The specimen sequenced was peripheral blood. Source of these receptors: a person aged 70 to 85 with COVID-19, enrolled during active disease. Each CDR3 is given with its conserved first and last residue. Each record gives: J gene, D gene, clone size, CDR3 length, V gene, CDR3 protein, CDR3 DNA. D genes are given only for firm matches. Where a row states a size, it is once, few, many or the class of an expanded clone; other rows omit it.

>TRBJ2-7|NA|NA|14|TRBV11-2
CASSLTRAGGEQYF
TGTGCCAGCAGCTTGACCCGGGCCGGAGGGGAGCAGTACTTC
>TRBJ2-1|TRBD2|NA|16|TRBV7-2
CASSLVGTSSYNEQFF
TGTGCCAGCAGCTTAGTCGGGACTAGCTCCTACAATGAGCAGTTCTTC
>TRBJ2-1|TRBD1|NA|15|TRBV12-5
CASGSGQGALNEQFF
TGTGCTAGTGGAAGTGGACAGGGGGCCCTCAATGAGCAGTTCTTC
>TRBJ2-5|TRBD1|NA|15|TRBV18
CASSRRTGSQETQYF
TGTGCCAGCTCACGACGGACAGGATCCCAAGAGACCCAGTACTTC
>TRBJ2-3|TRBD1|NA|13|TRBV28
CASSSGQGDTQYF
TGTGCCAGCAGTTCGGGACAGGGAGATACGCAGTATTTT
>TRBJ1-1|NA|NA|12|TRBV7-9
CASSSPRVEAFF
TGTGCCAGCAGCTCACCCCGAGTTGAAGCTTTCTTT
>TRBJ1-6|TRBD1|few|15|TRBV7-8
CASSSQGFDNSPLHF
TGTGCCAGCAGCTCACAGGGGTTTGATAATTCACCCCTCCACTTT
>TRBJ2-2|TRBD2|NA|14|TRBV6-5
CASRTGTIGVELFF
TGTGCCAGCAGGACCGGGACTATAGGTGTGGAGCTGTTTTTT
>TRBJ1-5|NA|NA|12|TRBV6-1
CASSEQGQPQHF
TGTGCCAGCAGTGAACAGGGTCAGCCCCAGCATTTT
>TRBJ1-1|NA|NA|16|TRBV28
CASSGGWPGLSTEAFF
TGTGCCAGCAGTGGGGGGTGGCCAGGTCTGTCCACTGAAGCTTTCTTT
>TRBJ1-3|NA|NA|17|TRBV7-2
CASSLDSGRASGNTIYF
TGTGCCAGCAGCTTAGATTCGGGGAGGGCCTCTGGAAACACCATATATTTT
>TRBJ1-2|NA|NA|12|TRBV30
CAWSRLAYGYTF
TGTGCCTGGAGTCGTTTAGCCTATGGCTACACCTTC
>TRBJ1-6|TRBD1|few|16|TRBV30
CAWKDRVSSYNSPLHF
TGTGCCTGGAAGGACAGGGTGAGCTCCTATAATTCACCCCTCCACTTT
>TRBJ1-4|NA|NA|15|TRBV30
CAWSTRRGREEKLFF
TGTGCCTGGAGTACGCGTCGAGGCAGGGAAGAAAAACTGTTTTTT
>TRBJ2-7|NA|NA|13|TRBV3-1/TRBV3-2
CASSQDPQTSQYF
TGTGCCAGCAGCCAAGATCCACAAACGTCGCAGTACTTC
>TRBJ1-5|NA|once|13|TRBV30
CAWSAGSNQPQHF
TGTGCCTGGAGTGCAGGGAGCAATCAGCCCCAGCATTTT
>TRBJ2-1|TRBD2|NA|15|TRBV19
CASRGTSGKYNEQFF
TGTGCCAGTCGGGGGACTAGCGGTAAATACAATGAGCAGTTCTTC
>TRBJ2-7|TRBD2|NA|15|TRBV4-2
CASSQGGAGGEEQYF
TGTGCCAGCAGCCAAGGGGGGGCGGGAGGCGAAGAGCAGTACTTC
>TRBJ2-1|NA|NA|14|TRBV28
CASSTNDNYNEQFF
TGTGCCAGCAGTACAAACGACAATTACAATGAGCAGTTCTTC
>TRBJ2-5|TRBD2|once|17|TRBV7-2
CASSLGLALSYQETQYF
TGTGCCAGCAGCTTGGGACTAGCGTTATCGTACCAAGAGACCCAGTACTTC
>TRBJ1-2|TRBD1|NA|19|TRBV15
CATSRERPGTGGSNYGYTF
TGTGCCACCAGCAGAGAACGGCCCGGGACAGGGGGCAGTAACTATGGCTACACCTTC
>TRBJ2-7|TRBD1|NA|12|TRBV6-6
CASSWTGSEQYF
TGTGCCAGCAGTTGGACAGGGTCCGAGCAGTACTTC
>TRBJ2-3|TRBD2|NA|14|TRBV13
CASGNSGATDTQYF
TGTGCCAGCGGGAATAGCGGGGCCACAGATACGCAGTATTTT
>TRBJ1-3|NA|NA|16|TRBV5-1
CASSLGAPSSGNTIYF
TGCGCCAGCAGCTTGGGGGCACCGAGCTCTGGAAACACCATATATTTT
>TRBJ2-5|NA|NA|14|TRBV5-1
CASSAGGGEETQYF
TGCGCCAGCAGCGCTGGGGGAGGAGAAGAGACCCAGTACTTC
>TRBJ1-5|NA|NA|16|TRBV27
CASSLSPGYSNQPQHF
TGTGCCAGCAGTTTATCGCCAGGGTATAGCAATCAGCCCCAGCATTTT
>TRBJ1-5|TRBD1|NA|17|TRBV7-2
CASSLGPSDRGNQPQHF
TGTGCCAGCAGCTTAGGACCCTCGGACAGGGGCAATCAGCCCCAGCATTTT
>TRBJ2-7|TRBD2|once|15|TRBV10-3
CAIRGLAGDSYEQYF
TGTGCCATCAGGGGACTAGCGGGCGACTCCTACGAGCAGTACTTC
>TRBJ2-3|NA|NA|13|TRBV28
CASSPYLRDTQYF
TGTGCCAGCAGTCCTTACCTGAGGGATACGCAGTATTTT
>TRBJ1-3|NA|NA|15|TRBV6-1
CASSEALTGGNTIYF
TGTGCCAGCAGTGAAGCTCTGACGGGTGGAAACACCATATATTTT
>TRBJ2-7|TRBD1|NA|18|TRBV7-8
CASSQRPRGTGNSYEQYF
TGTGCCAGCAGCCAAAGACCACGTGGGACAGGGAACTCCTACGAGCAGTACTTC
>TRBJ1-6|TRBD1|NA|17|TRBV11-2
CASSLARQGPLHSPLHF
TGTGCCAGCAGCTTAGCCCGACAGGGCCCTTTGCATTCACCCCTCCACTTT
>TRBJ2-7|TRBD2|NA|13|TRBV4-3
CASSPGLGVEQYF
TGCGCCAGCAGCCCGGGACTAGGGGTCGAGCAGTACTTC
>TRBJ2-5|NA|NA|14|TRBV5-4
CASSSASEAETQYF
TGTGCCAGCAGCAGTGCCAGCGAGGCGGAGACCCAGTACTTC
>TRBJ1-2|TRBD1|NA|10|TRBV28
CASGQRGYTF
TGTGCCTCGGGACAGCGCGGCTACACCTTC
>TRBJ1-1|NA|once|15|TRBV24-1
CATRSGRGRGTEAFF
TGTGCCACCAGGTCGGGGAGGGGGAGAGGCACTGAAGCTTTCTTT
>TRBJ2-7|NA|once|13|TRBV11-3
CASSQATEYEQYF
TGTGCCAGCAGCCAGGCAACCGAATACGAGCAGTACTTC
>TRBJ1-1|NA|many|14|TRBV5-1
CASSPDTLNTEAFF
TGCGCCAGCAGCCCGGACACATTGAACACTGAAGCTTTCTTT
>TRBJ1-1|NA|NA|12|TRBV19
CASSIIGTEAFF
TGTGCCAGTAGTATTATCGGCACTGAAGCTTTCTTT
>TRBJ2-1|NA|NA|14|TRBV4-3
CASSQEEGPYEQFF
TGCGCCAGCAGCCAAGAGGAGGGGCCCTATGAGCAGTTCTTC
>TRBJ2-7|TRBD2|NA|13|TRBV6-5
CAARGTSSELPHF
TGTGCCGCGAGAGGGACTAGCTCCGAACTTCCCCACTTC
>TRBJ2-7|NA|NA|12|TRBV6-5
CAVGGAPYEQYF
TGTGCCGTTGGGGGGGCCCCCTACGAGCAGTACTTC
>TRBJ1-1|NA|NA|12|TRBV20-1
CSASERNTEAFF
TGCAGTGCTAGTGAGCGAAACACTGAAGCTTTCTTT
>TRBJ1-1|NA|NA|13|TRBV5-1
CASSQQGNTEAFF
TGCGCCAGCAGCCAGCAGGGGAACACTGAAGCTTTCTTT
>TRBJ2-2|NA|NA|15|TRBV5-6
CASSYRVVGAGELFF
TGTGCCAGCAGCTATCGAGTGGTCGGGGCCGGGGAGCTGTTTTTT
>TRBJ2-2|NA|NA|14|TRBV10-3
CASNRGSSTGELFF
TGTGCCAGCAATCGGGGATCGAGCACCGGGGAGCTGTTTTTT
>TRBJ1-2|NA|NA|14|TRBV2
CASISQGRSYGYTF
TGTGCCAGCATTAGCCAGGGTCGCAGCTATGGCTACACCTTC
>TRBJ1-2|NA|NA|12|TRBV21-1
CASSPGRYGYTF
TGTGCCAGCTCCCCAGGGCGCTATGGCTACACCTTC
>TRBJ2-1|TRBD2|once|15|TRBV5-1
CASSLVAGGYNEQFF
TGCGCCAGCAGCTTGGTGGCGGGAGGGTACAATGAGCAGTTCTTC
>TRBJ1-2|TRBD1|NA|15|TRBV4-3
CASSVARGPNYGYTF
TGCGCCAGCAGCGTTGCTAGGGGGCCTAACTATGGCTACACCTTC
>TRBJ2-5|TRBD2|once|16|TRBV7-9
CASSPRTSGYQETQYF
TGTGCCAGCAGCCCGAGGACTAGCGGGTACCAAGAGACCCAGTACTTC
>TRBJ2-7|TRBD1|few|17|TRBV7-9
CASSLRGTGLVVYEQYF
TGTGCCAGCAGCTTAAGAGGGACAGGGTTAGTAGTCTACGAGCAGTACTTC
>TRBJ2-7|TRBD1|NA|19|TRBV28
CASSSYLNTDRPSSYEQYF
TGTGCCAGCAGTTCCTACCTCAACACGGACAGGCCGAGCTCCTACGAGCAGTACTTC